Below are 14 T cell receptor beta chains sequenced from a single sample in a study of T-cell reconstitution after alpha-beta-depleted transplantation in children. Library preparation (for TCRbeta) was performed with unique molecular identifiers. TCRdb called the PCR reads again in MiXCR, with one record for every CDR3 protein. The sample holds about 540,000 distinct CDR3 sequences, more than 20% seen once. The sample in question was PBMCs, obtained before TCRalphabeta/CD19-depleted stem cell transplant. Every receptor here comes from a boy under two years old with Wiskott-Aldrich syndrome, due to receive a stem cell transplant.

The J gene is TRBJ1-5, the V gene TRBV15; a weak D match, TRBD1 (5 bases). V lost 3 bases, J lost 5 bases, and 14 bases lay in between. CDR1 and CDR2 from the germline V gene are LNHNV and YYDKDF (reference sequence). CDR3 length: 15 residues. The CDR3 sequence is CATSREPRGDQPQHF. CDR3 sequence (DNA): TGTGCCACCAGCAGGGAACCCCGGGGGGATCAGCCCCAGCATTTT.

The genes are TRBV5-1 and TRBJ2-7, with TRBD1 as a possible D gene (5 bases). In germline, CDR1 is SGHRS, CDR2 YFSETQ. The CDR3 covers 14 residues. V dropped 0 bases and J dropped 1 base, with 8 bases sitting between them. The CDR3 reads CASSLGQLSYEQYF. In DNA form, the CDR3 reads TGCGCCAGCAGCTTGGGACAGTTGTCCTACGAGCAGTACTTC.

This sequence joins TRBV7-9 and TRBJ2-2; 10 bases fit TRBD1. The CDR3 covers 15 residues. The trim removed 5 bases at V and 6 bases at J, leaving 6 bases unmatched. Germline CDR1 SEHNR, CDR2 FQNEAQ (reference sequence). The CDR3: CASSKGQGSPGELFF. The DNA for the CDR3 is TGTGCCAGCAGCAAGGGACAGGGGTCCCCCGGGGAGCTGTTTTTT.

This clonotype appeared a few times. This rearrangement joins TRBV5-1 to TRBJ2-5; D is unclear. This CDR3 is 17 amino acids long. Trimming shortened V by 2 bases and J by 1 base, and 18 bases separated the two germline ends. Germline lookup yields CDR1 SGHRS and CDR2 YFSETQ. The CDR3 here is CASSFISHEHIQETQYF. DNA of the CDR3: TGCGCCAGCAGCTTTATTAGCCACGAGCATATCCAAGAGACCCAGTACTTC.

This clonotype has a handful of counts. The chain joins TRBV12-3 or TRBV12-4 to TRBJ2-1; weak D call: TRBD1 (6 bases). The CDR3 sequence is 15 residues long. Trimming shortened V by 6 bases and J by 9 bases, and 21 bases separated the two germline ends. In DNA form, the CDR3 reads TGTGCCAGCAGGCCATCCAGGGGCCCCTATACTGAGCAGTTCTTC. Translating it yields CASRPSRGPYTEQFF.

The chain links TRBV11-2 to TRBJ2-1, with TRBD2 matching over 8 bases. The CDR3 length is 16 residues. The V gene's germline CDR1 is SGHAT and CDR2 FQNNGV. The ends lost 5 bases at V and 0 bases at J; junction bases unmatched: 6. CDR3 sequence (DNA): TGTGCCAGCAGCCCTGGACTAGCCCTCTCCTACAATGAGCAGTTCTTC. Protein sequence: CASSPGLALSYNEQFF.

There are a few counts of this clonotype. The chain joins TRBV29-1 to TRBJ2-7; D not certain. The CDR3 spans 13 residues. Germline loops: CDR1 SQVTM, CDR2 ANQGSEA. V lost 4 bases and J 0 bases, leaving 10 bases between the germline ends. The DNA for the CDR3 is TGCAGCGTTGTGGGCCCCAGCTCCTACGAGCAGTACTTC. Its translation is CSVVGPSSYEQYF.

This clonotype has more than one count but fewer than ten. The chain links TRBV12-3 or TRBV12-4 to TRBJ2-4; 7 bases map to TRBD1. V dropped 5 bases and J dropped 0; count of bases not matched to a gene: 10. The CDR3 spans 17 residues. The CDR3 sequence is CASSPGQIKIAKNIQYF. The CDR3 DNA reads as TGTGCCAGCAGTCCGGGACAGATAAAAATAGCCAAAAACATTCAGTACTTC.

This clonotype was seen at least ten times. Mismatch with germline at one junction end may stem from a read error. The chain carries TRBV5-1 and TRBJ2-7; 9 bases agree with TRBD2. CDR3 size: 14 residues. Germline CDR1 reads SGHRS; CDR2 reads YFSETQ. This chain's CDR3 is CASSLAGDPYEQYF. The DNA for the CDR3 is TGTGCCAGCAGCTTAGCGGGAGACCCCTACGAGCAGTACTTC.

This clonotype was seen only a few times. The rearrangement links TRBV18 to TRBJ2-1; tentative D call: TRBD1 (6 bases). V was pared by 1 base and J by 4 bases, with 17 bases between. The CDR3 extends over 17 amino acids. Germline CDR1 and CDR2: KGHSH and LQKENI. This CDR3 reads CASSPLLTGSLYNEQFF. The CDR3 DNA sequence: TGTGCCAGCTCACCACTCCTTACAGGGTCTTTATACAATGAGCAGTTCTTC.

This chain links TRBV5-1 with TRBJ1-4, with 8 positions matching TRBD1. With 2 bases clipped from V and 8 bases from J, the junction kept 8 bases outside the gene matches. CDR1 and CDR2 from the germline V gene are SGHRS and YFSETQ. The CDR3 consists of 15 residues. This chain's CDR3 is CASSFGRDRSEKLFF. The CDR3 DNA sequence: TGCGCCAGCAGCTTCGGCCGGGACAGGTCGGAAAAACTGTTTTTT.

There are many counts of this clonotype. The CDR3 loop reads CSASRDSYSPLHF. The CDR3 DNA reads as TGCAGTGCTAGCCGGGACAGTTATTCACCCCTCCACTTT. The gene calls are TRBV20-1 and TRBJ1-6, with TRBD1 identical over 7 bases. V gave up 3 bases and J gave up 8 bases; unmatched junction bases: 4. This CDR3 region has 13 residues. The germline gives CDR1 DFQATT, CDR2 SNEGSKA (reference sequence).

A few counts support this clonotype. The V and J genes are TRBV7-8 and TRBJ2-2; D gene unclear. Trimming shortened V by 5 bases and J by 6 bases, and 13 bases separated the two germline ends. CDR1 SGHVS and CDR2 FQNEAQ come from the germline V gene. The CDR3 consists of 14 residues. The CDR3: CASSPPRLAGELFF. In DNA, the CDR3 is TGTGCCAGCAGCCCTCCCCGCTTGGCCGGGGAGCTGTTTTTT.

The chain joins TRBV12-3 or TRBV12-4 to TRBJ2-5, with D perhaps assigned TRBD1 or TRBD2 (5 bases each). The CDR3 sequence is 15 residues long. Deletions cut 6 bases from V and 5 bases from J, with 19 bases between. The CDR3 reads CASSRDGATGETQYF. As DNA, the CDR3 is TGTGCCAGCAGCCGGGACGGGGCCACCGGGGAGACCCAGTACTTC.